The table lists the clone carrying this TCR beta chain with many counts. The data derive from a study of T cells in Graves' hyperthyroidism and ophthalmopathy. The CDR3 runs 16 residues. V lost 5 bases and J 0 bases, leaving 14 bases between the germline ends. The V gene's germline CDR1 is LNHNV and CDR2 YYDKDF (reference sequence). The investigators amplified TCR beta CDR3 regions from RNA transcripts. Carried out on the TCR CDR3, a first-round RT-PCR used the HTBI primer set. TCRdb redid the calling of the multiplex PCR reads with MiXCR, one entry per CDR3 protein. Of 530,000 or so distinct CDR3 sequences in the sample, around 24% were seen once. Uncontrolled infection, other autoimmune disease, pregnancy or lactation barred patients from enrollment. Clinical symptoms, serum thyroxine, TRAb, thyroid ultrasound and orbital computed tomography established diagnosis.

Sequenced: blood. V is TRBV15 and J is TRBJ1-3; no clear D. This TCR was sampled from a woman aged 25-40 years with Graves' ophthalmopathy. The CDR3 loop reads CATSQEFGRSGNTIYF. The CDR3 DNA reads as TGTGCCACCAGCCAAGAGTTCGGTCGCTCTGGAAACACCATATATTTT.